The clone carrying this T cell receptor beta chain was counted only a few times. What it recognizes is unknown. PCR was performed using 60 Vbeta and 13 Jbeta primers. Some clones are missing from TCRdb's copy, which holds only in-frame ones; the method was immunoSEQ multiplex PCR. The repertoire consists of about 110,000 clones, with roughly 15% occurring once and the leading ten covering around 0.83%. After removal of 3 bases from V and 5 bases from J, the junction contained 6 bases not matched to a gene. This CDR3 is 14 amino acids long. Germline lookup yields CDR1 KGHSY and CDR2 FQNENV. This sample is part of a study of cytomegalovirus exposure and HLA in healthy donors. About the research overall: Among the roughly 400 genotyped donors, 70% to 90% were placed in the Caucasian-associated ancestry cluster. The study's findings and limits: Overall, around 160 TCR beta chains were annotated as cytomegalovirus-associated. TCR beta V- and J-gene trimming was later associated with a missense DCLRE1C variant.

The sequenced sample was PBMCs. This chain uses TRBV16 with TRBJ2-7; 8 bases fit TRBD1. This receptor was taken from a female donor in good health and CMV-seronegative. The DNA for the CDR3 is TGTGCCAGCAGCCAGCGGGCAGGGGGCAACGAGCAGTACTTC. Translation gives CASSQRAGGNEQYF.